Each of the 12 T cell receptor beta chains below was sequenced from the same sample in a study of T cells in Graves' hyperthyroidism and ophthalmopathy. Template material for amplifying TCR beta CDR3 regions consisted of RNA transcripts. A first-round RT-PCR of the TCR CDR3 used the HTBI primer set. TCRdb reprocessed the multiplex PCR reads via MiXCR and lists one record per CDR3 protein. The sample lists 300,000 to 400,000 distinct CDR3 sequences, roughly 20% seen once, with approximately 49% in the top ten. Material: blood. Receptors were obtained from a woman in her fifties or sixties with Graves' hyperthyroidism.

This clonotype was picked up many times. J is TRBJ2-1 and V is TRBV5-1; 9 bases line up with TRBD2. The CDR3 has 14 amino acids. Trimming removed 4 bases from V and 6 bases from J; junction bases left unmatched: 5. Germline CDR1 SGHRS, CDR2 YFSETQ. The DNA for the CDR3 is TGCGCCAGCAGCCGAGCGGGAGGTCCCAATGAGCAGTTCTTC. It is translated as CASSRAGGPNEQFF.

This clonotype was seen only once. The chain carries TRBV27 and TRBJ2-3; 9 bases fit TRBD1. The CDR3 length is 13 residues. V lost 10 bases to trimming and J lost 4 bases; unmatched junction nucleotides: 6. The germline V gene encodes CDR1 MNHEY and CDR2 SMNVEV (reference sequence). The CDR3 loop reads CATEGQGSDTQYF. The CDR3 DNA reads TGTGCCACCGAGGGACAGGGCTCAGATACGCAGTATTTT.

A note on this clonotype: Since a much larger clone is just one base distant, this may be a read error. This CDR3 fails to terminate in the conserved phenylalanine or tryptophan, so it likely reflects a read error. V gene TRBV12-3 or TRBV12-4 combines with J gene TRBJ2-3, with D possibly matching TRBD2 (5 bases). The CDR3 is 13 residues long. The germline V and J ends were trimmed by 0 bases and 4 bases, with 5 bases remaining between them. Here the CDR3 reads CASSLAGADTQYS. The CDR3 DNA follows: TGTGCCAGCAGTTTAGCGGGAGCAGATACGCAGTATTCT.

This clonotype has only a few counts. V gene TRBV20-1 combines with J gene TRBJ1-4, with D unclear. This CDR3 region has 10 residues. The germline CDR1 and CDR2 sequences are DFQATT and SNEGSKA (reference sequence). Trimming removed 2 bases from V and 7 bases from J, with 2 bases in between. This chain's CDR3 is CSARTEKLFF. For the CDR3, the DNA is TGCAGTGCTAGAACTGAAAAACTGTTTTTT.

This clonotype has only a few counts. The CDR3 reads CSARDLIAGHEQYF. The CDR3 DNA reads as TGCAGTGCTAGAGATCTAATCGCGGGACACGAGCAGTACTTC. The chain joins TRBV20-1 to TRBJ2-7; possibly TRBD2 for D (6 bases). In germline, CDR1 is DFQATT, CDR2 SNEGSKA (reference sequence). CDR3 length: 14 residues. Trimming pared 0 bases from V and 5 bases from J, leaving 14 bases between.

This clonotype was observed at least ten times. The rearrangement uses TRBV11-2 and TRBJ1-1, with unresolved D. The ends were cut back, 2 bases at V and 1 base at J, with 8 bases in the middle. In germline, CDR1 is SGHAT, CDR2 FQNNGV. CDR3 length: 14 residues. The CDR3 sequence is CASSLFSQNTEAFF. The CDR3 nucleotides are TGTGCCAGCAGCTTATTCTCACAGAACACTGAAGCTTTCTTT. Variable domain in full (rest from reference TRBV11-2 and TRBJ1-1): EAGVAQSPRYKIIEKRQSVAFWCNPISGHATLYWYQQILGQGPKLLIQFQNNGVVDDSQLPKDRFSAERLKGVDSTLKIQPAKLEDSAVYLCASSLFSQNTEAFFGQGTRLTVV.

This clonotype was counted only a few times. V and J are TRBV6-2 or TRBV6-3 and TRBJ2-6; the D gene is possibly TRBD1 (6 bases). This CDR3 spans 17 amino acids. Germline loops: CDR1 MNHEY, CDR2 SVGEGT. Trimming shortened V by 8 bases and J by 0 bases, and 17 bases separated the two germline ends. In DNA, the CDR3 is TGTGCCAGCGGCCGGACAGTCGAAACCTCTGGGGCCAACGTCCTGACTTTC. This translates into CASGRTVETSGANVLTF.

This clonotype was observed many times. The chain combines TRBV18 with TRBJ2-3, with no clear D. Germline V CDR1 and CDR2: KGHSH, LQKENI. Between the trimmed V and J ends, which lost 2 bases and 6 bases, there was a span of 12 bases. This CDR3 is 14 amino acids long. CDR3 nucleotide sequence: TGTGCCAGCTCACCAAACGTCCGTCGCGATACGCAGTATTTT. This gives the protein CASSPNVRRDTQYF.

This clonotype was recorded at least ten times. V is TRBV2 and J is TRBJ2-1; no firm D call. With 2 bases removed from V and 8 bases from J, the gap between germline ends came to 28 bases. CDR1 is SNHLY, CDR2 FYNNEI, per germline. The length of the CDR3 is 19 residues. CDR3 residues: CASSETQLVAATSFDEQFF. The CDR3 DNA follows: TGTGCCAGCAGTGAAACTCAGTTGGTGGCGGCTACGAGTTTCGATGAGCAGTTCTTC.

The chain recombines TRBV20-1 with TRBJ1-6, with D tentatively TRBD1 (5 bases). CDR1 and CDR2 (germline): DFQATT, SNEGSKA (reference sequence). CDR3 length: 16 residues. V was shortened by 1 base and J by 5 bases, with 15 bases between the two germline ends. CDR3 coding DNA: TGCAGTGCTAGAGTTGGGCAGGGCGGGAATAATTCACCCCTCCACTTT. Translated: CSARVGQGGNNSPLHF.

The rearrangement links TRBV5-1 to TRBJ2-6; no definite D call. Deletions cut 3 bases from V and 2 bases from J, with 6 bases between. Germline-derived CDR1 and CDR2 are SGHRS and YFSETQ. CDR3 length equals 14 residues. The CDR3 DNA follows: TGCGCCAGCAGCTCTGGGACTGGGGCCAACGTCCTGACTTTC. This translates into CASSSGTGANVLTF.

This clonotype has ten or more counts. This chain links TRBV28 with TRBJ1-5; tentative D call: TRBD1 (6 bases). V was trimmed by 4 bases and J by 6 bases, leaving 13 bases between them. Germline V gene data show CDR1 as MDHEN and CDR2 as SYDVKM. The CDR3 is made up of 14 amino acids. In DNA, the CDR3 is TGTGCCAGCAGTTACACAGGGTTGAGTCAGCCCCAGCATTTT. Its protein product is CASSYTGLSQPQHF.